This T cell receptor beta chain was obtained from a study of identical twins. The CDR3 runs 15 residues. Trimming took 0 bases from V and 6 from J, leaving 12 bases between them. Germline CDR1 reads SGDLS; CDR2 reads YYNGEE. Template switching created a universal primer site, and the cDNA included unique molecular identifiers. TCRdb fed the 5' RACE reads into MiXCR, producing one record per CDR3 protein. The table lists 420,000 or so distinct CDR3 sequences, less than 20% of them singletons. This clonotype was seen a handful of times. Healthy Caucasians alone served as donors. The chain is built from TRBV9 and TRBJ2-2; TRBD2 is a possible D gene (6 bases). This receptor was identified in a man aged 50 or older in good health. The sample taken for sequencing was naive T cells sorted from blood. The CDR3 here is CASSVGVGGPGELFF. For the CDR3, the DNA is TGTGCCAGCAGCGTAGGAGTGGGAGGCCCCGGGGAGCTGTTTTTT.